This T cell receptor (beta chain) came from a study of blood T cell repertoires in COVID-19. Across the whole study: Acute and convalescent COVID-19 specimens originated in the United States, Italy and Spain.

Methods used by the authors: How many nucleated cells were present was estimated from reference gene primer amplification. The assay was immunoSEQ multiplex PCR, and TCRdb's table has in-frame clones only and misses some. Clone size and the V and J calls come from that table; the DNA yielded D and trimming. The table shows some 220,000 clones, with approximately 78% occurring only once. One Seattle source followed patients from active infection through their disease course. Looked up from germline, CDR1 is SNHLY and CDR2 is FYNNEI. V shed 7 bases, J shed 6 bases, and the junction held 3 bases outside the gene matches. The CDR3 covers 12 residues.

The gene calls are TRBV2 and TRBJ2-1; 7 bases are a match to TRBD1. Sequenced sample: peripheral blood. The TCR originated in a woman in her seventies with COVID-19, enrolled during active disease. CDR3 sequence reads: CASKGDSNEQFF. The CDR3 region has the DNA TGTGCCAGCAAAGGGGACAGCAATGAGCAGTTCTTC.